The present entry profiles one TCR beta chain with its context. The target antigen is unknown. The sample comes from a study of T-cell reconstitution after alpha-beta-depleted transplantation in children. Points from the study as a whole: Certain patients had high TCRbeta diversity at day 60, and it came from recipient T cells and thymic progenitors that survived.

Preparation of the TCRbeta library was carried out with unique molecular identifiers. TCRdb reanalysed the PCR reads using MiXCR and keeps one entry per CDR3 protein. The table shows 670,000 or so distinct CDR3 sequences, with roughly 14% occurring only once. Germline V gene lookup returns CDR1 SGHTA and CDR2 FQGNSA. This CDR3 has 13 amino acids. With 8 bases removed from V and 8 bases from J, the gap between germline ends came to 15 bases. The TCR sequence derives from a girl aged 2 to 10 with congenital amegakaryocytic thrombocytopenia, due to receive a stem cell transplant. The chain links TRBV7-2 to TRBJ1-4; D gene uncertain. This specimen consisted of PBMCs, obtained before TCRalphabeta/CD19-depleted stem cell transplant. CDR3 loop: CASGRSVGEKLFF. The CDR3 DNA follows: TGTGCCAGCGGCCGGTCGGTTGGGGAAAAACTGTTTTTT.